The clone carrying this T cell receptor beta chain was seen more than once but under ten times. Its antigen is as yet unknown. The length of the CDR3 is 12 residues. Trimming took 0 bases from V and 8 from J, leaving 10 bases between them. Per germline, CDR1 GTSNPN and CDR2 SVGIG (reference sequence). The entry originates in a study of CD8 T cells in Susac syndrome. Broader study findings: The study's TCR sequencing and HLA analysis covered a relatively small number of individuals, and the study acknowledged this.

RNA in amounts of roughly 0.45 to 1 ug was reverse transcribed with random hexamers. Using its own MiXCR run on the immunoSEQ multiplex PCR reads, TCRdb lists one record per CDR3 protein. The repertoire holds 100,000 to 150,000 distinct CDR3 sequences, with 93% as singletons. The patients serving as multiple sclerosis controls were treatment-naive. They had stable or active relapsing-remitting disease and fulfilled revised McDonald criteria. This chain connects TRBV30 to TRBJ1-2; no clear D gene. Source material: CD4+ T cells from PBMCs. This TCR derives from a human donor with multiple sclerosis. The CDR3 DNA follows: TGTGCCTGGAGTGTAACCCCGACCGGCTACACCTTC. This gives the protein CAWSVTPTGYTF.